The 10 T cell receptor beta chains reported below all come from one sample, sequenced in a study of CD8+CD57+ T cells in acquired aplastic anemia. By flow cytometry, patients selected for sequencing had shown an expansion of CD8+CD57+ cells. Genomic DNA acted as the template from which TCR beta VDJ combination and CDR3 sequence profiling were carried out. TCRdb reprocessed the reads via MiXCR and lists one record per CDR3 protein. Of about 160,000 distinct CDR3 sequences in the sample, 40% to 50% were seen once. Specimen: sorted CD4+, CD8+, or CD8+CD57+ T cells (not recorded which) from PBMCs. The receptors stem from a human donor with aplastic anemia.

The V call is TRBV2, the J call TRBJ1-1; no definite D call. CDR3 length: 12 residues. From germline, CDR1 is SNHLY and CDR2 FYNNEI. V was pared by 8 bases and J by 4 bases, with 11 bases between. The CDR3 DNA reads TGTGCCAGCTATAAGGGTAGCACTGAAGCTTTCTTT. It encodes CASYKGSTEAFF.

The chain carries TRBV15 and TRBJ1-1; D might be TRBD1 (5 bases). Looked up from germline, CDR1 is LNHNV and CDR2 is YYDKDF (reference sequence). This CDR3 has 14 amino acids. V lost 1 base to trimming and J lost 8 bases, with 14 bases between them. The DNA of the CDR3 is TGTGCCACCAGCAGAGTGGGCTCAGGGCGGGAAGCTTTCTTT. It specifies CATSRVGSGREAFF.

This clonotype was seen only a few times. The chain recombines TRBV19 with TRBJ1-6, with D perhaps matching TRBD1 (6 bases). Deletions cut 6 bases from V and 8 bases from J, with 17 bases between. CDR3 length: 15 residues. Germline V gene lookup returns CDR1 LNHDA and CDR2 SQIVND (reference sequence). The DNA for the CDR3 is TGTGCCAGTAGCTCCACATCACAGGGCCATTCACCCCTCCACTTT. Its translation: CASSSTSQGHSPLHF.

As for this clonotype: Just one base apart from a much larger clone, this may be a read error. CDR3: CASGQGEFTGELFF. CDR3 coding DNA: TGTGCCAGCGGCCAAGGGGAGTTCACCGGGGAGCTGTTTTTT. The chain combines TRBV4-2 with TRBJ2-2; either TRBD1 or TRBD2 may fit D (5 bases each). This CDR3 has 14 amino acids. The V gene's germline CDR1 is LGHNA and CDR2 YNFKEQ.

This clonotype was recorded many times. The chain uses TRBV20-1 and TRBJ2-1; 11 nucleotides line up with TRBD2. Germline V gene data show CDR1 as DFQATT and CDR2 as SNEGSKA (reference sequence). Losses at the gene ends were 1 base for V and 6 bases for J; bases not matched to a gene: 5. CDR3 length: 15 amino acids. CDR3 loop: CSARVLAGGSNEQFF. DNA for the CDR3: TGCAGTGCTAGAGTTCTAGCGGGAGGATCCAATGAGCAGTTCTTC.

This chain uses TRBV20-1 with TRBJ2-7; D remains unclear. The CDR3 spans 11 residues. Germline CDR1 DFQATT, CDR2 SNEGSKA (reference sequence). V lost 5 bases and J 3 bases, leaving 8 bases between the germline ends. The CDR3: CSAGPNYEQYF. CDR3 DNA sequence: TGCAGTGCTGGACCTAACTACGAGCAGTACTTC.

This clonotype was seen many times. The rearrangement links TRBV30 to TRBJ2-7; D tentatively fits TRBD1 or TRBD2 (5 bases each). V was clipped by 5 bases and J by 2 bases, with 13 bases between them. Looked up from germline, CDR1 is GTSNPN and CDR2 is SVGIG (reference sequence). This CDR3 contains 13 residues. CDR3 sequence reads: CAWSTGTTYEQYF. CDR3 sequence (DNA): TGTGCCTGGTCAACCGGGACCACCTACGAGCAGTACTTC.

The V call is TRBV2, the J call TRBJ2-1, with 12 nucleotides matching TRBD2. The CDR3 is 15 amino acids. V shed 10 bases, J shed 4 bases, and the junction held 8 bases outside the gene matches. Germline values: CDR1 SNHLY, CDR2 FYNNEI. The chain's CDR3 is CATTSGTSGYNEQFF. Here the CDR3 DNA reads TGTGCCACTACTAGCGGGACTAGCGGGTACAATGAGCAGTTCTTC.

This clonotype was detected a few times. The chain employs TRBV30 and TRBJ2-7, with no clear D. V gave up 0 bases and J gave up 5 bases, with 29 bases separating them. Germline assignment: CDR1 GTSNPN and CDR2 SVGIG (reference sequence). The length of the CDR3 is 19 residues. Written as DNA, the CDR3 is TGTGCCTGGAGTGTACTCTCTTGGACCCACAAAGTCGGGTCCAACGAGCAGTACTTC. Protein product: CAWSVLSWTHKVGSNEQYF. The complete variable domain, with remaining parts taken from reference TRBV30 and TRBJ2-7, reads SQTIHQWPATLVQPVGSPLSLECTVEGTSNPNLYWYRQAAGRGLQLLFYSVGIGQISSEVPQNLSASRPQDRQFILSSKKLLLSDSGFYLCAWSVLSWTHKVGSNEQYFGPGTRLTVT.

This clonotype was observed a handful of times. The chain employs TRBV5-4 and TRBJ2-1; no clear D. Per the germline V gene, CDR1 is SGHNT and CDR2 is YYREEE (reference sequence). Trimming cost V 0 bases and J 2 bases, with 12 bases left between them. CDR3 length equals 16 residues. The CDR3 region has the DNA TGTGCCAGCAGCTTGGAGGAGTCCCAAACCTACAATGAGCAGTTCTTC. Its protein product is CASSLEESQTYNEQFF. Looking up the rest from reference TRBV5-4 and TRBJ2-1 gives the full variable domain: ETGVTQSPTHLIKTRGQQVTLRCSSQSGHNTVSWYQQALGQGPQFIFQYYREEENGRGNFPPRFSGLQFPNYSSELNVNALELDDSALYLCASSLEESQTYNEQFFGPGTRLTVL.